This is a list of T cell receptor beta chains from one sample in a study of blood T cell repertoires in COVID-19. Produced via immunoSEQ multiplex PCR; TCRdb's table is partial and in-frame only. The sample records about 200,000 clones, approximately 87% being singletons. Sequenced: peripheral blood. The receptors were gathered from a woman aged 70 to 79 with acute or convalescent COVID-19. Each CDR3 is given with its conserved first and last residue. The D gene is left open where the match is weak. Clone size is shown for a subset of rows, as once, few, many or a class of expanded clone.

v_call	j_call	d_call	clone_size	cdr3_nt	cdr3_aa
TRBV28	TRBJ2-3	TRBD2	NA	TGTGCCAGCAGTCCCCAACTAGCGGGAGTTAGTTCAGATACGCAGTATTTT	CASSPQLAGVSSDTQYF
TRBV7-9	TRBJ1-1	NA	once	TGTGCCAGCAGCTTAGCTGCGGGGGGCTCGGCTGAAGCTTTCTTT	CASSLAAGGSAEAFF
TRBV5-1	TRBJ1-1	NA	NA	TGCGCCAGCAGCTTGCTCCGAGGCACTGAAGCTTTCTTT	CASSLLRGTEAFF
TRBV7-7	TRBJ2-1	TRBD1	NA	TGTGCTAGCAGCGACACAGGGGAAGGTGGCAATGAGCAGTTCTTC	CASSDTGEGGNEQFF
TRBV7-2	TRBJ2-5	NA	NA	TGTGCCAGCAGCCCGACTGCCGGAACGCAAGAGACCCAGTACTTC	CASSPTAGTQETQYF
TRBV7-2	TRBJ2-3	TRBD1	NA	TGTGCCAGCAGAAAAACCGGGACAGGGGTTAAAGATACGCAGTATTTT	CASRKTGTGVKDTQYF
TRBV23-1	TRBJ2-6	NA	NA	TGCGCCAACCGTTCTAGGGGCCATTCCTCTGGGGCCAACGTCCTGACTTTC	CANRSRGHSSGANVLTF
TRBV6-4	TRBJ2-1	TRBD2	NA	TGTGCCAGCAGTTTGACTAGCGTACTACCGGGTGAGCAGTTCTTC	CASSLTSVLPGEQFF
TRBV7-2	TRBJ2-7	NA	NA	TGTGCCAGCAGCTTAGTGACTATTAGCTCCTACGAGCAGTACTTC	CASSLVTISSYEQYF
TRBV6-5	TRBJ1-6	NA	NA	TGTGCCAGCAGTACTGGACAGCTCTATAATTCACCCCTCCACTTT	CASSTGQLYNSPLHF
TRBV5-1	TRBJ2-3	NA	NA	TGCGCCAGCAGCTTCTGGTTGGTGGCGGGATTCACAGATACGCAGTATTTT	CASSFWLVAGFTDTQYF
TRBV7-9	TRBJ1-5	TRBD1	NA	TGTGCCAGTTGCGGGACAGGGAACCAGCCCCAGCATTTT	CASCGTGNQPQHF
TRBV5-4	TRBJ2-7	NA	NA	TGTGCCAGCAGCCTAACACTAGCCTTCTCCTACGAGCAGTACTTC	CASSLTLAFSYEQYF
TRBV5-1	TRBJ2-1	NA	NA	TGCGCCAGCAGTTTAGGACTGCTCAATGAGCAGTTCTTC	CASSLGLLNEQFF